This is a list of T cell receptor beta chains from one sample in a study of T cell responses to AZD1222 COVID-19 vaccine. The table came from immunoSEQ multiplex PCR; TCRdb's copy has only in-frame clones and leaves some out. Among roughly 150,000 clones listed, 80% to 95% were seen once. The sample in question was peripheral blood, obtained on day 0 of AZD1222 vaccination. These receptor sequences come from an adult in good health. CDR3s include the opening cysteine and the closing phenylalanine or tryptophan. A D gene is named only where the DNA matches it firmly. Clone size is shown for a subset of rows, as once, few, many or a class of expanded clone.

length	size	D	J	V	CDR3	DNA
14	once	TRBD2	TRBJ2-1	TRBV27	CASSLSGTWDEQFF	TGTGCCAGCAGTTTAAGCGGGACGTGGGATGAGCAGTTCTTC
14	once	.	TRBJ2-5	TRBV18	CASSRTQLGETQYF	TGTGCCAGCTCACGGACCCAACTAGGGGAGACCCAGTACTTC
14	.	TRBD1	TRBJ2-1	TRBV7-3	CASSSGQGHNEQFF	TGTGCCAGCAGCTCAGGACAGGGGCACAATGAGCAGTTCTTC
12	.	.	TRBJ1-5	TRBV6-5	CASGNSNQPQHF	TGTGCCAGCGGCAACAGCAATCAGCCCCAGCATTTT
15	.	.	TRBJ1-1	TRBV6-2/TRBV6-3	CASSPPGGRRTEAFF	TGTGCCAGCAGCCCGCCGGGGGGACGGCGCACTGAAGCTTTCTTT
11	.	.	TRBJ2-7	TRBV12-3/TRBV12-4	CASSLGAGTYF	TGTGCCAGCAGTTTAGGCGCCGGGACCTACTTC
18	.	TRBD1	TRBJ1-4	TRBV5-6	CASSLAAGGLATNEKLFF	TGTGCCAGCAGCTTGGCGGCAGGGGGACTAGCAACTAATGAAAAACTGTTTTTT
16	.	.	TRBJ1-6	TRBV2	CASGVQGISSYSPLHF	TGTGCCAGCGGGGTTCAGGGGATTTCCTCCTATTCACCCCTCCACTTT
14	.	TRBD1	TRBJ1-1	TRBV6-6	CASSQRTGGTEAFF	TGTGCCAGCAGTCAACGGACAGGGGGCACTGAAGCTTTCTTT
16	.	.	TRBJ1-6	TRBV4-1	CASSQPGEGYNSPLHF	TGCGCCAGCAGCCAACCCGGGGAAGGCTATAATTCACCCCTCCACTTT
16	.	TRBD1	TRBJ2-5	TRBV7-8	CASSLIGDRAQETQYF	TGTGCCAGCAGCTTAATCGGGGACAGGGCTCAAGAGACCCAGTACTTC
15	.	.	TRBJ1-2	TRBV5-1	CASSPLGREDYGYTF	TGCGCCAGCAGCCCCCTGGGGCGGGAGGACTATGGCTACACCTTC
17	.	TRBD1	TRBJ1-2	TRBV6-2/TRBV6-3	CASSRSGTGGIWDGYTF	TGTGCCAGCAGTCGCTCCGGGACAGGGGGAATATGGGATGGCTACACCTTC
16	.	.	TRBJ2-5	TRBV3-1/TRBV3-2	CASSQGRRTDKETQYF	TGTGCCAGCAGCCAAGGCAGGAGGACAGATAAAGAGACCCAGTACTTC
12	.	.	TRBJ1-6	TRBV14	CASSLQGRTLHF	TGTGCCAGCAGCCTCCAGGGTAGAACCCTCCACTTT
15	.	TRBD2	TRBJ2-7	TRBV2	CATNKGLAAVYEQYF	TGTGCCACCAACAAGGGACTAGCGGCTGTCTACGAGCAGTACTTC
14	.	TRBD2	TRBJ2-3	TRBV5-5	CASSFSGGADTQYF	TGTGCCAGCAGCTTTAGCGGGGGGGCAGATACGCAGTATTTT
16	.	.	TRBJ2-4	TRBV11-2	CASSLRRQFEKNIQYF	TGTGCCAGCAGCCTAAGGAGACAGTTTGAGAAAAACATTCAGTACTTC
14	.	.	TRBJ1-1	TRBV27	CASSLRASNTEAFF	TGTGCCAGCAGTTTAAGGGCTTCGAACACTGAAGCTTTCTTT
15	few	TRBD1	TRBJ1-1	TRBV11-3	CASSLGGTGNTEAFF	TGTGCCAGCAGCTTAGGCGGGACAGGGAACACTGAAGCTTTCTTT
16	few	TRBD1	TRBJ2-1	TRBV4-1	CASSQDGRQGRNEQFF	TGCGCCAGCAGCCAAGATGGGAGACAGGGTAGGAATGAGCAGTTCTTC
15	.	TRBD2	TRBJ2-1	TRBV5-1	CASSSTSGGALGQFF	TGCGCCAGCAGCTCTACTAGCGGGGGGGCGTTAGGGCAGTTCTTC
15	.	.	TRBJ2-1	TRBV11-2	CASRYVGEESNEQFF	TGTGCCAGCAGGTACGTTGGGGAGGAAAGCAATGAGCAGTTCTTC
14	.	TRBD1	TRBJ2-2	TRBV6-5	CASLQGTNTGELFF	TGTGCCAGCTTACAGGGGACGAACACCGGGGAGCTGTTTTTT
13	.	.	TRBJ2-7	TRBV30	CAWSTGAFYEQYF	TGTGCCTGGAGCACGGGGGCCTTCTACGAGCAGTACTTC
17	.	TRBD1	TRBJ1-1	TRBV5-5	CASSLPTGGTRRAEAFF	TGTGCCAGCAGCCTTCCGACAGGGGGGACAAGGAGGGCTGAAGCTTTCTTT
13	.	.	TRBJ2-7	TRBV5-1	CASSSRGSYEQYF	TGCGCCAGCAGCTCAAGGGGCTCCTACGAGCAGTACTTC
15	.	.	TRBJ1-4	TRBV6-5	CASSYEGGTNEKLFF	TGTGCCAGCAGTTACGAGGGTGGTACTAATGAAAAACTGTTTTTT
16	.	TRBD1	TRBJ1-4	TRBV5-8	CASSTRQGTTNEKLFF	TGTGCCAGCAGCACCAGACAGGGAACAACTAATGAAAAACTGTTTTTT
12	.	.	TRBJ2-2	TRBV6-5	CASSKTTGELFF	TGTGCCAGCAGCAAAACCACCGGGGAGCTGTTTTTT
15	few	.	TRBJ1-5	TRBV15	CATSRGADGNQPQHF	TGTGCCACCAGCAGAGGAGCAGATGGCAATCAGCCCCAGCATTTT
14	.	.	TRBJ1-1	TRBV18	CASSPQTGRTEAFF	TGTGCCAGCTCACCACAGACGGGTCGCACTGAAGCTTTCTTT
16	.	.	TRBJ2-4	TRBV19	CASSIAGTWGKNIQYF	TGTGCCAGTAGTATCGCCGGGACCTGGGGCAAAAACATTCAGTACTTC
15	.	.	TRBJ2-1	TRBV14	CASMRLDSSYNEQFF	TGTGCCAGCATGCGGTTGGACAGCTCCTACAATGAGCAGTTCTTC
15	.	.	TRBJ2-2	TRBV9	CASSVATDSAGELFF	TGTGCCAGCAGCGTAGCTACAGATTCGGCCGGGGAGCTGTTTTTT
15	.	TRBD2	TRBJ2-5	TRBV19	CASSIWSAGEETQYF	TGTGCCAGTAGTATTTGGTCGGCGGGAGAAGAGACCCAGTACTTC
15	.	.	TRBJ2-7	TRBV11-2	CASSLVAQGTYEQYF	TGTGCCAGCAGCTTAGTAGCCCAGGGAACCTACGAGCAGTACTTC
14	.	.	TRBJ1-3	TRBV10-3	CAISDLTSGNTIYF	TGTGCCATCAGTGATTTAACTTCTGGAAACACCATATATTTT
13	.	.	TRBJ1-1	TRBV4-1	CASSQDRGTEAFF	TGCGCCAGCAGCCAAGATAGAGGAACTGAAGCTTTCTTT
15	.	.	TRBJ1-5	TRBV6-2/TRBV6-3	CASSSPRYSNQPQHF	TGTGCCAGCAGCTCCCCACGGTATAGCAATCAGCCCCAGCATTTT
14	.	.	TRBJ2-7	TRBV10-3	CAIRSDRSSYEQYF	TGTGCCATCAGATCCGACAGAAGCAGCTACGAGCAGTACTTC
14	.	.	TRBJ2-7	TRBV5-4	CASSLYGSWYEQYF	TGTGCCAGCAGCTTGTACGGCAGTTGGTACGAGCAGTACTTC
13	once	.	TRBJ1-1	TRBV14	CASSQVLQTEAFF	TGTGCCAGCAGCCAAGTTTTACAGACTGAAGCTTTCTTT
17	few	TRBD1	TRBJ1-5	TRBV7-2	CASSSYLGTGGNQPQHF	TGTGCCAGCAGCTCCTACCTAGGGACAGGGGGCAATCAGCCCCAGCATTTT
14	.	.	TRBJ1-1	TRBV5-8	CASSLAETVPEAFF	TGTGCCAGCAGCTTGGCCGAAACAGTACCTGAAGCTTTCTTT
17	.	.	TRBJ2-4	TRBV2	CASSERASLLAKNIQYF	TGTGCCAGCAGTGAAAGGGCCAGCCTACTAGCCAAAAACATTCAGTACTTC
13	.	.	TRBJ2-2	TRBV2	CAGKLVGTGELFF	TGTGCCGGCAAACTAGTGGGGACCGGGGAGCTGTTTTTT
15	.	.	TRBJ1-1	TRBV5-5	CASSLSPGMNTEAFF	TGTGCCAGCAGCTTGTCCCCAGGGATGAACACTGAAGCTTTCTTT
18	.	.	TRBJ2-7	TRBV21-1	CASSKGCPGTAGSYEQYF	TGTGCCAGCAGCAAGGGTTGCCCTGGCACGGCCGGATCCTACGAGCAGTACTTC
13	.	TRBD1	TRBJ2-4	TRBV12-3/TRBV12-4	CASRQNRGNIQYF	TGTGCCAGCAGACAAAACAGGGGGAACATTCAGTACTTC
12	.	.	TRBJ2-3	TRBV7-8	CASSLERVRQYF	TGTGCCAGCAGCTTAGAACGGGTCAGGCAGTATTTT
12	.	.	TRBJ1-6	TRBV2	CASRRADSPLHF	TGTGCCAGCAGGAGGGCCGATTCACCCCTCCACTTT
14	few	.	TRBJ2-7	TRBV27	CASSSLRGLGEQYF	TGTGCCAGCAGTTCACTCAGGGGACTCGGCGAGCAGTACTTC
18	.	TRBD2	TRBJ2-6	TRBV7-3	CASSAREGLVSGANVLTF	TGTGCCAGCAGCGCCAGGGAGGGGCTTGTCTCTGGGGCCAACGTCCTGACTTTC